Below, 3 T cell receptor beta chains from the same sample are listed, as sequenced in a study of T cells in tuberculosis. Profiling relied on immunoSEQ multiplex PCR, and the TCRdb table lists in-frame clones only, not all of them. The profile shows about 45,000 clones, less than 95% of them singletons. The specimen sequenced was PBMCs. These receptors were collected from a donor between 10 and 35 years old with latent tuberculosis or without tuberculosis infection. Some clones in this sample may be carry-over from other donors' samples.

This clone has just one count. The rearrangement uses TRBV28 and TRBJ2-5, with a tentative D call TRBD2 (5 bases). This CDR3 is built from 15 residues. V was pared by 6 bases and J by 5 bases, with 19 bases between. The germline gives CDR1 MDHEN, CDR2 SYDVKM. The CDR3 spells CASSNSIARGETQYF. The DNA for the CDR3 is TGTGCCAGCAGCAATTCTATAGCGAGAGGGGAGACCCAGTACTTC.

This clone occurred once. This sequence joins TRBV15 and TRBJ1-5; possible D gene TRBD1, 6 bases. V was clipped by 3 bases and J by 5 bases, with 17 bases between them. This CDR3 is built from 16 residues. Germline-derived CDR1 and CDR2 are LNHNV and YYDKDF (reference sequence). The CDR3 DNA reads as TGTGCCACCAGCAGGAGGTCAGGGGCTGGTGATCAGCCCCAGCATTTT. The encoded protein is CATSRRSGAGDQPQHF.

The rearrangement links TRBV29-1 to TRBJ2-1; D might be TRBD2 (6 bases). V lost 5 bases, J lost 6 bases, and 14 bases lay in between. The CDR3 spans 13 residues. CDR1 and CDR2 (germline): SQVTM, ANQGSEA. The CDR3 spells CSVRTITRNEQFF. CDR3 sequence (DNA): TGCAGCGTTAGGACTATCACACGCAATGAGCAGTTCTTC.